Listed below are T cell receptor beta chains from one sample, sequenced in a study of beta chain features in type 1 diabetes. The repertoire was sequenced with immunoSEQ multiplex PCR; TCRdb's copy has only in-frame clones and lacks some. Of roughly 150,000 clones in the sample, 10% were seen once. The sample consisted of central memory CD4+ T cells from blood. Receptors were obtained from a man aged 25 to 40 with type 1 diabetes. Each CDR3 is given with its conserved first and last residue. The order of the fields is D gene, V gene, clone size, J gene, CDR3 protein, CDR3 DNA. A D gene is named only where the DNA matches it firmly. Clone size is stated in some rows and not others, as once, few, many or a class when expanded.

D: TRBD1; V: TRBV28; size: few; J: TRBJ1-2; CDR3: CASRPTGTGTSGYTF; DNA: TGTGCCAGCAGGCCTACGGGGACAGGGACCAGCGGCTACACCTTC
D: TRBD1; V: TRBV16; size: -; J: TRBJ1-1; CDR3: CASSQLGQGKTEAFF; DNA: TGTGCCAGCAGCCAACTTGGACAGGGGAAAACTGAAGCTTTCTTT
D: -; V: TRBV5-6; size: few; J: TRBJ1-1; CDR3: CASSFSPSMNTEAFF; DNA: TGTGCCAGCAGCTTTTCACCGTCTATGAACACTGAAGCTTTCTTT
D: -; V: TRBV5-4; size: -; J: TRBJ2-3; CDR3: CASSARASRGYTDTQYF; DNA: TGTGCCAGCAGCGCCAGGGCTTCACGGGGGTACACAGATACGCAGTATTTT
D: -; V: TRBV5-6; size: -; J: TRBJ2-5; CDR3: CASSYDSGDLGETQYF; DNA: TGTGCCAGCAGTTACGACTCCGGGGACTTGGGAGAGACCCAGTACTTC
D: TRBD1; V: TRBV28; size: -; J: TRBJ2-7; CDR3: CASSLWTGTPYEQYF; DNA: TGTGCCAGCAGCCTCTGGACAGGGACGCCCTACGAGCAGTACTTC
D: -; V: TRBV19; size: -; J: TRBJ1-2; CDR3: CASSRSETGYGYTF; DNA: TGTGCCAGTAGCCGCTCCGAGACGGGCTATGGCTACACCTTC
D: -; V: TRBV18; size: -; J: TRBJ2-5; CDR3: CASKAEVQETQYF; DNA: TGTGCCAGTAAAGCCGAGGTCCAAGAGACCCAGTACTTC
D: TRBD1; V: TRBV19; size: once; J: TRBJ1-5; CDR3: CASSILTGGGQPQHF; DNA: TGTGCCAGTAGTATTTTGACAGGGGGCGGTCAGCCCCAGCATTTT
D: TRBD2; V: TRBV7-2; size: -; J: TRBJ2-7; CDR3: CASSLAGGYSYEQYF; DNA: TGTGCCAGCAGCTTAGCGGGAGGGTACTCCTACGAGCAGTACTTC
D: -; V: TRBV6-5; size: few; J: TRBJ2-7; CDR3: CASRPWGDREQYF; DNA: TGTGCCAGCAGACCCTGGGGGGATAGAGAGCAGTACTTC
D: TRBD1; V: TRBV5-6; size: -; J: TRBJ2-1; CDR3: CASSEIGTGTYNEQFF; DNA: TGTGCCAGCAGCGAGATTGGGACAGGGACCTACAATGAGCAGTTCTTC
D: -; V: TRBV28; size: few; J: TRBJ1-1; CDR3: CASTSPEGRLAFF; DNA: TGTGCCAGCACCTCCCCAGAGGGCAGGCTTGCTTTCTTT
D: TRBD2; V: TRBV7-6; size: -; J: TRBJ2-1; CDR3: CASSLGAGVGNEQFF; DNA: TGTGCCAGCAGCTTAGGGGCGGGAGTAGGCAATGAGCAGTTCTTC
D: TRBD2; V: TRBV29-1; size: few; J: TRBJ2-1; CDR3: CSVEGELAGVGNEQFF; DNA: TGCAGCGTTGAAGGAGAGCTAGCGGGAGTTGGGAATGAGCAGTTCTTC
D: -; V: TRBV6-5; size: -; J: TRBJ1-1; CDR3: CASNPNSGATEAFF; DNA: TGTGCCAGCAACCCGAACTCAGGGGCCACTGAAGCTTTCTTT
D: TRBD2; V: TRBV11-2; size: -; J: TRBJ2-1; CDR3: CASRKVAGGNEQFF; DNA: TGTGCCAGCAGGAAGGTAGCGGGAGGCAATGAGCAGTTCTTC
D: -; V: TRBV30; size: -; J: TRBJ2-3; CDR3: CAWRTGDTQYF; DNA: TGTGCCTGGAGAACGGGAGATACGCAGTATTTT
D: -; V: TRBV1; size: few; J: TRBJ2-3; CDR3: CTSSQDSVTDTQYF; DNA: TGCACCAGCAGCCAAGATTCGGTCACAGATACGCAGTATTTT
D: -; V: TRBV7-9; size: -; J: TRBJ2-7; CDR3: CASSLVSDEQYF; DNA: TGTGCCAGCAGCTTAGTAAGCGACGAGCAGTACTTC
D: TRBD1; V: TRBV7-2; size: -; J: TRBJ2-7; CDR3: CASSLMGQTYEQYF; DNA: TGTGCCAGCAGCTTAATGGGACAGACTTACGAGCAGTACTTC
D: -; V: TRBV5-1; size: -; J: TRBJ2-3; CDR3: CASSSSARVIGTDTQYF; DNA: TGCGCCAGCAGCTCCAGCGCCAGGGTTATTGGCACAGATACGCAGTATTTT
D: TRBD1; V: TRBV28; size: few; J: TRBJ1-4; CDR3: CASSLGDRNGKLFF; DNA: TGTGCCAGCAGTTTAGGGGACAGAAATGGAAAACTGTTTTTT
D: TRBD1; V: TRBV6-5; size: -; J: TRBJ1-2; CDR3: CASSPWDSPYGYTF; DNA: TGTGCCAGCAGTCCATGGGACAGTCCCTATGGCTACACCTTC
D: TRBD2; V: TRBV7-2; size: -; J: TRBJ2-3; CDR3: CASASGVTDTQYF; DNA: TGTGCCAGCGCTAGCGGGGTCACAGATACGCAGTATTTT
D: TRBD2; V: TRBV4-2; size: few; J: TRBJ2-2; CDR3: CASSQTGGSAVGELFF; DNA: TGTGCCAGCAGCCAAACAGGCGGGAGCGCGGTCGGGGAGCTGTTTTTT
D: -; V: TRBV30; size: -; J: TRBJ1-5; CDR3: CAWSLTGRRNQPQHF; DNA: TGTGCCTGGAGTCTGACAGGAAGAAGAAATCAGCCCCAGCATTTT
D: -; V: TRBV11-2; size: -; J: TRBJ2-1; CDR3: CASSLSPAVSSYNEQFF; DNA: TGTGCCAGCAGCTTATCTCCAGCGGTCAGCTCCTACAATGAGCAGTTCTTC
D: -; V: TRBV27; size: -; J: TRBJ2-6; CDR3: CASSRTTGATGANVLTF; DNA: TGTGCCAGCAGTCGTACGACGGGAGCGACTGGGGCCAACGTCCTGACTTTC
D: -; V: TRBV14; size: many; J: TRBJ1-5; CDR3: CASSQGFFAPQHF; DNA: TGTGCCAGCAGCCAGGGCTTCTTTGCGCCCCAGCATTTT
D: TRBD1; V: TRBV7-2; size: few; J: TRBJ2-5; CDR3: CASSPGQGAKTQYF; DNA: TGTGCCAGCAGCCCCGGACAGGGGGCGAAGACCCAGTACTTC
D: -; V: TRBV11-3; size: -; J: TRBJ2-1; CDR3: CASSAQGRDEQFF; DNA: TGTGCCAGCAGCGCTCAGGGGAGGGATGAGCAGTTCTTC
D: -; V: TRBV30; size: -; J: TRBJ1-5; CDR3: CAWSVGPGGLQPQHF; DNA: TGTGCCTGGAGTGTAGGGCCCGGGGGTCTGCAGCCCCAGCATTTT
D: -; V: TRBV5-1; size: few; J: TRBJ2-2; CDR3: CASSLITAANTGELFF; DNA: TGCGCCAGCAGCTTGATAACAGCGGCGAACACCGGGGAGCTGTTTTTT
D: -; V: TRBV28; size: -; J: TRBJ2-6; CDR3: CASSSETGSGANVLTF; DNA: TGTGCCAGCAGTTCGGAGACAGGTTCTGGGGCCAACGTCCTGACTTTC
D: -; V: TRBV14; size: -; J: TRBJ2-1; CDR3: CASSQHPGLAYNEQFF; DNA: TGTGCCAGCAGCCAGCACCCGGGTCTAGCCTACAATGAGCAGTTCTTC
D: TRBD1; V: TRBV29-1; size: few; J: TRBJ2-3; CDR3: CSGTGGGDTQYF; DNA: TGCAGCGGGACAGGGGGTGGAGATACGCAGTATTTT
D: TRBD2; V: TRBV7-2; size: few; J: TRBJ2-1; CDR3: CASSLGGRGYNEQFF; DNA: TGTGCCAGCAGCTTAGGCGGGAGGGGGTACAATGAGCAGTTCTTC
D: -; V: TRBV15; size: -; J: TRBJ1-4; CDR3: CATSRERGNEKLFF; DNA: TGTGCCACCAGCAGAGAAAGGGGTAACGAAAAACTGTTTTTT
D: -; V: TRBV5-1; size: few; J: TRBJ1-1; CDR3: CASSLAGGELTEAFF; DNA: TGCGCCAGCAGCTTGGCCGGAGGGGAGCTCACTGAAGCTTTCTTT
D: TRBD2; V: TRBV5-4; size: -; J: TRBJ2-1; CDR3: CASSLKREPDNEQFF; DNA: TGTGCCAGCAGCTTGAAGCGGGAGCCCGACAATGAGCAGTTCTTC
D: TRBD1; V: TRBV28; size: few; J: TRBJ2-2; CDR3: CASSLTGSTGELFF; DNA: TGTGCCAGCAGTTTGACAGGGAGCACCGGGGAGCTGTTTTTT
D: -; V: TRBV6-6; size: few; J: TRBJ2-1; CDR3: CASSPGTVYNEQFF; DNA: TGTGCCAGCAGCCCCGGGACTGTCTACAATGAGCAGTTCTTC
D: TRBD2; V: TRBV4-2; size: few; J: TRBJ2-1; CDR3: CASSSRTWTSGSSYNEQFF; DNA: TGTGCCAGCAGCTCCCGGACGTGGACTAGCGGGAGCTCCTACAATGAGCAGTTCTTC
D: -; V: TRBV4-1; size: -; J: TRBJ2-5; CDR3: CASSWTPGGAGPQYF; DNA: TGCGCCAGCAGCTGGACCCCTGGGGGAGCGGGTCCCCAGTACTTC